This TCR beta chain was identified in a study of T cell changes during pregnancy in multiple sclerosis. The protocol was immunoSEQ multiplex PCR, while the TCRdb copy is restricted to in-frame clones and leaves out a portion. The sample lists tens of thousands of clones; approximately 91% were seen once. Trimming removed 2 bases at V and 4 bases at J, with 8 bases between. CDR1 and CDR2 from the germline V gene are ENHRY and SYGVKD. The CDR3 is made up of 14 amino acids. This sequence was found in a female donor with multiple sclerosis, enrolled in a pregnancy study. This sample comprised CD4+ T cells from peripheral blood mononuclear cells, obtained in the first trimester of pregnancy. The chain is built from TRBV10-3 and TRBJ2-2; TRBD1 might be the D (5 bases). CDR3 region: CAISEPGSTGELFF. The CDR3 coding sequence is TGTGCCATCAGTGAGCCAGGGTCCACCGGGGAGCTGTTTTTT.